One and the same sample provided the 32 T cell receptor beta chains below, sequenced in a study of PD-1 blockade in classical Hodgkin lymphoma. The assay was immunoSEQ multiplex PCR, and TCRdb's table has in-frame clones only and misses some. The table lists tens of thousands of clones, roughly 85% of them singletons. Time point: cycle 4 day 1 (C4D1), after around six weeks of nivolumab. Brentuximab vedotin exposure varied, and every patient relapsed after autologous stem cell transplantation. The specimen was peripheral blood mononuclear cells (PBMCs), collected before the fourth cycle of nivolumab. Every receptor here comes from a human donor with classical Hodgkin lymphoma.

The table lists this clone with a few counts. This chain connects TRBV27 to TRBJ2-2; D remains unclear. This CDR3 contains 14 residues. Germline V gene data show CDR1 as MNHEY and CDR2 as SMNVEV (reference sequence). Trimming took 5 bases from V and 3 from J, leaving 10 bases between them. CDR3 nucleotides: TGTGCCAGCAGTGAAAAGTACTACACCGGGGAGCTGTTTTTT. Its translation: CASSEKYYTGELFF.

The rearrangement uses TRBV5-1 and TRBJ2-2; D remains ambiguous. The germline V gene encodes CDR1 SGHRS and CDR2 YFSETQ. This CDR3 spans 13 amino acids. Trimming removed 4 bases from V and 5 bases from J, with 9 bases in between. The CDR3 nucleotides are TGCGCCAGCAGCATACTTGGTACCGGGGAGCTGTTTTTT. The encoded protein is CASSILGTGELFF.

This clone has only one observation. The J gene is TRBJ1-6, the V gene TRBV19, with 12 bases matching TRBD1. Germline values: CDR1 LNHDA, CDR2 SQIVND (reference sequence). The CDR3 is 20 amino acids. The V gene end was trimmed by 7 bases and the J gene end by 0 bases; junction bases not matched to a gene: 13. The CDR3 is CASTPIRDRGPSSYNSPLHF. CDR3 nucleotides: TGTGCCAGTACCCCAATCCGGGACAGGGGGCCGAGCTCCTATAATTCACCCCTCCACTTT.

The V call is TRBV7-9, the J call TRBJ2-7, with D unclear. The CDR3 loop spans 15 amino acids. CDR1 is SEHNR and CDR2 is FQNEAQ in the germline V gene (reference sequence). V dropped 1 base and J dropped 2 bases, with 12 bases sitting between them. The CDR3 nucleotides are TGTGCCAGCAGCTTAGAAGGTGGGGTTACCTACGAGCAGTACTTC. Protein product: CASSLEGGVTYEQYF.

V is TRBV5-1 and J is TRBJ2-2; TRBD1 agrees at 7 bases. Germline CDR1 SGHRS, CDR2 YFSETQ. J gave up 0 bases and V 2 bases, and 4 bases lay outside the gene matches. The CDR3 has 16 residues. The CDR3 nucleotides read TGCGCCAGCAGCTTTACCGGGACAGCGAACACCGGGGAGCTGTTTTTT. Translated: CASSFTGTANTGELFF.

This clone was recorded only once. V and J are TRBV6-5 and TRBJ1-2; no firm D call. Germline values: CDR1 MNHEY, CDR2 SVGAGI. This CDR3 contains 13 residues. V was cut by 5 bases and J by 4 bases, with 11 bases left in between. This chain's CDR3 is CASSDGFIYGYTF. The CDR3 nucleotides are TGTGCCAGCAGTGACGGATTTATCTATGGCTACACCTTC.

This chain connects TRBV27 to TRBJ2-3; maybe TRBD1 (5 bases). The CDR3 is made up of 15 amino acids. Germline lookup yields CDR1 MNHEY and CDR2 SMNVEV (reference sequence). Trimming took off 4 bases at V and 2 bases at J, with 13 bases between the two ends. CDR3 region: CASSSPGHSTDTQYF. The DNA of the CDR3 is TGTGCCAGCAGTTCCCCCGGACACTCCACAGATACGCAGTATTTT.

The V and J genes are TRBV4-1 and TRBJ2-7; a weak D match, TRBD2 (5 bases). Trimming shortened V by 0 bases and J by 3 bases, and 6 bases separated the two germline ends. Germline loops: CDR1 MGHRA, CDR2 YSYEKL. This CDR3 has 13 residues. The CDR3 loop reads CASSQDRGYEQYF. CDR3 DNA sequence: TGCGCCAGCAGCCAAGATCGGGGCTACGAGCAGTACTTC.

The CDR3 loop is CASSHAGGRGEKLFF. The CDR3 DNA is TGTGCCAGCAGCCACGCAGGGGGCAGAGGTGAAAAACTGTTTTTT. The V call is TRBV5-8, the J call TRBJ1-4, with 8 positions matching TRBD1. In germline, CDR1 is SGHTS, CDR2 YDEGEE. With V trimmed by 4 bases and J by 7 bases, 9 bases remained unmatched. The CDR3 is made up of 15 amino acids.

In its sample, this clone was seen a few times. The chain links TRBV5-1 to TRBJ1-4; D gene ambiguous. CDR1 is SGHRS and CDR2 is YFSETQ in the germline V gene. V gave up 4 bases and J gave up 7 bases, with 17 bases separating them. CDR3 size: 15 residues. CDR3 coding DNA: TGCGCCAGCAGCCTGGGCCGGGGTATTAGTGAAAAACTGTTTTTT. Residues: CASSLGRGISEKLFF.

V and J are TRBV6-5 and TRBJ2-2; 8 bases are shared with TRBD2. V was pared by 7 bases and J by 4 bases, with 8 bases of the junction left unmatched. Germline CDR1 is MNHEY and CDR2 is SVGAGI. The CDR3 runs 15 residues. The CDR3 is CASTLSGGRTGELFF. CDR3 bases: TGTGCCAGCACCCTATCGGGGGGGCGCACCGGGGAGCTGTTTTTT.

The V gene is TRBV6-5, the J gene TRBJ1-5; possibly TRBD1 for D (6 bases). CDR3 length: 15 residues. CDR1 and CDR2 from the germline V gene are MNHEY and SVGAGI. V lost 11 bases to trimming and J lost 0 bases, with 17 bases between them. The chain's CDR3 is CASGRGGSSNQPQHF. In nucleotides, the CDR3 is TGTGCCTCAGGGAGGGGGGGTTCTAGCAATCAGCCCCAGCATTTT.

This sequence joins TRBV7-9 and TRBJ2-7; 8 nucleotides match TRBD1. V lost 5 bases, J lost 3 bases, and 12 bases stayed unmatched. The CDR3 spans 16 residues. Germline V gene sequence: CDR1 SEHNR, CDR2 FQNEAQ (reference sequence). The chain's CDR3 is CASSARQGITHYEQYF. In DNA, the CDR3 is TGTGCCAGCAGCGCCCGACAGGGGATCACTCACTACGAGCAGTACTTC.

The rearrangement uses TRBV18 and TRBJ1-1; D remains ambiguous. The V gene's germline CDR1 is KGHSH and CDR2 LQKENI. The CDR3 spans 12 residues. V lost 3 bases and J lost 11, with 13 bases in between. The DNA of the CDR3 is TGTGCCAGCTCACCGATGGGGTGGATGGCTTTCTTT. Translation: CASSPMGWMAFF.

This rearrangement joins TRBV5-1 to TRBJ1-1; 9 positions match TRBD1. V lost 4 bases and J lost 5; bases outside the gene matches: 9. The CDR3 has 15 amino acids. Germline V lookup: CDR1 SGHRS, CDR2 YFSETQ. CDR3 nucleotide sequence: TGCGCCAGCAGCGGAACAGGGGGCCAGGGTACTGAAGCTTTCTTT. This encodes CASSGTGGQGTEAFF.

In its sample, this clone was seen a few times. V usage is TRBV7-8 and J usage is TRBJ1-5; D is ambiguous. The CDR3 runs 13 residues. V lost 6 bases and J lost 4, with 10 bases in between. CDR1 and CDR2 (germline): SGHVS, FQNEAQ. The CDR3 bases are TGTGCCAGCAGGGCGGACGGAAATCAGCCCCAGCATTTT. As protein: CASRADGNQPQHF.

The chain carries TRBV5-1 and TRBJ2-1; no reliable D call. This CDR3 contains 15 residues. Trimming removed 4 bases at V and 0 bases at J, with 11 bases between. Germline V lookup: CDR1 SGHRS, CDR2 YFSETQ. DNA for the CDR3: TGCGCCAGCAGCCTCGGACCAGACTCCTACAATGAGCAGTTCTTC. Its protein is CASSLGPDSYNEQFF.

Only a few counts were recorded for this clone. The chain couples TRBV18 to TRBJ2-1; weak D call: TRBD2 (6 bases). CDR3 length equals 18 residues. Trimming removed 3 bases at V and 0 bases at J, with 18 bases between. Germline V lookup: CDR1 KGHSH, CDR2 LQKENI. The CDR3 region is CASSPSGLPLSSYNEQFF. CDR3 in DNA: TGTGCCAGCTCACCGAGCGGGTTACCTCTCTCCTCCTACAATGAGCAGTTCTTC.

V gene TRBV7-8 combines with J gene TRBJ1-5; no definite D call. CDR3 length equals 14 residues. Germline V gene lookup returns CDR1 SGHVS and CDR2 FQNEAQ. The V and J ends lost 8 bases and 0 bases respectively, with 11 bases between them. The CDR3 DNA is TGTGCCAGCGCCTGGACGGATAGCAATCAGCCCCAGCATTTT. Encoded protein: CASAWTDSNQPQHF.

The V call is TRBV5-1, the J call TRBJ2-1, with unresolved D. This CDR3 region has 16 residues. Germline V lookup: CDR1 SGHRS, CDR2 YFSETQ. Trimming stripped 0 bases from V and 0 bases from J, with 10 bases between. CDR3 in DNA: TGCGCCAGCAGCTTGGTAGTCCTAGGCTCCTACAATGAGCAGTTCTTC. Encoded protein: CASSLVVLGSYNEQFF.

This clone was recorded a few times. The chain recombines TRBV6-5 with TRBJ1-2; TRBD1 is a possible D gene (5 bases). In germline, CDR1 is MNHEY, CDR2 SVGAGI. This CDR3 is 14 amino acids long. The germline V and J ends were trimmed by 0 bases and 7 bases, with 12 bases remaining between them. The CDR3 region is CASSYSRDVSGYTF. CDR3 in DNA: TGTGCCAGCAGTTACTCCCGGGACGTCTCTGGCTACACCTTC.

The chain carries TRBV7-9 and TRBJ1-2; 8 nucleotides match TRBD1. The CDR3 totals 14 residues. The V and J ends lost 5 bases and 4 bases, in that order; junction bases with no gene match: 6. Per germline, CDR1 SEHNR and CDR2 FQNEAQ (reference sequence). DNA of the CDR3: TGTGCCAGCAGCCCGCGGACAGGGATCTATGGCTACACCTTC. As protein: CASSPRTGIYGYTF.

This chain links TRBV7-9 with TRBJ2-1; possibly TRBD1 for D (5 bases). Germline values: CDR1 SEHNR, CDR2 FQNEAQ (reference sequence). CDR3 size: 15 residues. V lost 5 bases and J lost 4, with 15 bases in between. The CDR3 region is CASSQWATDYNEQFF. CDR3 in DNA: TGTGCCAGCAGCCAATGGGCGACAGATTACAATGAGCAGTTCTTC.

The chain carries TRBV9 and TRBJ2-2; D unresolved. The CDR3 has 16 amino acids. V lost 4 bases to trimming and J lost 4 bases, with 17 bases between them. Germline V gene sequence: CDR1 SGDLS, CDR2 YYNGEE. The CDR3 region is CASSQLSVVSTGELFF. In DNA form, the CDR3 reads TGTGCCAGCAGCCAACTCTCGGTCGTAAGCACCGGGGAGCTGTTTTTT.

The chain joins TRBV5-1 to TRBJ1-6; D remains ambiguous. Germline loops: CDR1 SGHRS, CDR2 YFSETQ. Deletions cut 6 bases from V and 0 bases from J, with 10 bases between. CDR3 length: 15 amino acids. The CDR3 bases are TGCGCCAGCACAACAGACGGCTCCTATAATTCACCCCTCCACTTT. This translates into CASTTDGSYNSPLHF.

This chain joins TRBV10-2 and TRBJ1-5, with a tentative D call TRBD1 (6 bases). Per the germline V gene, CDR1 is WSHSY and CDR2 is SAAADI. The V gene lost 2 bases and the J gene lost 0 bases, with 8 bases spanning the gap. This CDR3 spans 15 amino acids. In nucleotides, the CDR3 is TGCGCCAGCAGTGAGGGACAGTTTAGCAATCAGCCCCAGCATTTT. It translates to CASSEGQFSNQPQHF.

The chain is built from TRBV28 and TRBJ1-3, with D tentatively TRBD1 (5 bases). The germline CDR1 and CDR2 sequences are MDHEN and SYDVKM. CDR3 size: 14 residues. Trimming shortened V by 6 bases and J by 1 base, and 10 bases separated the two germline ends. CDR3 DNA: TGTGCCAGCAGAGCCGGGACGTCTGGAAACACCATATATTTT. Its protein product is CASRAGTSGNTIYF.

The chain combines TRBV5-1 with TRBJ2-7; 8 bases line up with TRBD1. The length of the CDR3 is 15 residues. The V gene end was trimmed by 4 bases and the J gene end by 4 bases; junction bases not matched to a gene: 10. Germline assignment: CDR1 SGHRS and CDR2 YFSETQ. This CDR3 reads CASSPDRGQRYEQYF. The CDR3 coding sequence is TGCGCCAGCAGCCCCGACAGGGGCCAGCGTTACGAGCAGTACTTC.

J is TRBJ2-7 and V is TRBV5-1; TRBD2 matches at 7 bases. The CDR3 loop spans 15 amino acids. J was trimmed by 3 bases and V by 0 bases; bases with no gene match: 6. Germline CDR1 reads SGHRS; CDR2 reads YFSETQ. CDR3 coding DNA: TGCGCCAGCAGCTTGGATGGTAGCGGGTTCTACGAGCAGTACTTC. This translates into CASSLDGSGFYEQYF.

The V call is TRBV27, the J call TRBJ2-3, with 11 nucleotides matching TRBD1. Trimming removed 4 bases from V and 4 bases from J; junction bases left unmatched: 4. CDR3 length: 15 amino acids. Germline CDR1 MNHEY, CDR2 SMNVEV (reference sequence). The CDR3 DNA follows: TGTGCCAGCAGTTACGGGACAGGGGGTTCAGATACGCAGTATTTT. Translating gives CASSYGTGGSDTQYF.

The chain couples TRBV27 to TRBJ2-7; 9 nucleotides line up with TRBD1. Trimming took 5 bases from V and 2 from J; bases not matched to a gene: 13. CDR3 size: 17 residues. Germline V gene sequence: CDR1 MNHEY, CDR2 SMNVEV (reference sequence). This chain's CDR3 is CASSASLPGQGPYEQYF. DNA for the CDR3: TGTGCCAGCAGTGCCTCTCTCCCCGGACAGGGGCCCTACGAGCAGTACTTC.

In its sample, this clone was seen a few times. The chain links TRBV4-1 to TRBJ1-3; a possible D gene is TRBD1 (6 bases). In germline, CDR1 is MGHRA, CDR2 YSYEKL. The CDR3 runs to 14 residues. Trimming left V 2 bases short and J 4 bases short, with 9 bases between. The CDR3 DNA sequence: TGCGCCAGCAGCCAACCCGGACAGGGAAACACCATATATTTT. Translating gives CASSQPGQGNTIYF.